This TCR beta chain was identified during a study of control samples from healthy donors and cancer patients. Profiling relied on immunoSEQ multiplex PCR, and the TCRdb table lists in-frame clones only, not all of them. The table shows hundreds of thousands of clones, with more than 80% occurring only once. V lost 8 bases and J lost 1; bases outside the gene matches: 3. The CDR3 sequence is 14 residues long. CDR1 is ENHRY, CDR2 SYGVKD, per germline. The V and J genes are TRBV10-3 and TRBJ2-2, with TRBD2 matching 8 bases. The material sequenced was PBMCs. The clonotype originates from a man aged 40-50 years with head and neck cancer. CDR3 in DNA: TGTGCCATCCGGGGACTAGTGAACACCGGGGAGCTGTTTTTT. It yields the protein CAIRGLVNTGELFF.